The rows below give T cell receptor beta chains drawn from one sample of a study of cytomegalovirus exposure and HLA in healthy donors. The data were produced by immunoSEQ multiplex PCR, yet TCRdb's version contains in-frame clones alone and is incomplete. The data hold approximately 150,000 clones, with over 65% observed a single time. The sequenced sample consisted of PBMCs. These TCRs come from a man aged 18 to 29 in good health and CMV-seropositive. CDR3s include the opening cysteine and the closing phenylalanine or tryptophan. Fields, in order: clone size, V gene, D gene, J gene, CDR3 protein, CDR3 DNA. A D gene is named only where the DNA matches it firmly. The size of a clone is reported for some rows only, either as once, few or many, or as a class for expanded clones.

>NA|TRBV4-1|TRBD1|TRBJ1-2
CASSQVRVGQGAYGYTF
TGCGCCAGCAGCCAAGTCAGAGTGGGACAGGGAGCATACGGCTACACCTTC
>few|TRBV4-1|NA|TRBJ2-4
CASSQQGLAKNIQYF
TGCGCCAGCAGCCAACAGGGACTAGCCAAAAACATTCAGTACTTC
>NA|TRBV19|TRBD1|TRBJ1-1
CASSAQTGGGSSEAFF
TGTGCCAGTAGTGCACAGACAGGGGGCGGTTCTTCTGAAGCTTTCTTT
>NA|TRBV11-3|NA|TRBJ1-1
CASSLDHGGTEAFF
TGTGCCAGCAGCTTAGATCACGGGGGTACTGAAGCTTTCTTT
>NA|TRBV28|NA|TRBJ1-2
CASSLGSDYGYTF
TGTGCCAGCAGTTTAGGTTCGGACTATGGCTACACCTTC
>few|TRBV4-1|TRBD2|TRBJ2-1
CASSQGLAGGLRSYNEQFF
TGCGCCAGCAGCCAAGGACTAGCGGGAGGCCTACGCTCCTACAATGAGCAGTTCTTC
>NA|TRBV29-1|TRBD1|TRBJ2-2
CSVQKTGNLNSGELFF
TGCAGCGTTCAGAAGACAGGGAACCTCAATTCCGGGGAGCTGTTTTTT
>few|TRBV28|TRBD1|TRBJ1-5
CASNKGGSRQPQHF
TGTGCCAGCAATAAAGGGGGCAGTCGACAGCCCCAGCATTTT
>NA|TRBV5-6|TRBD1|TRBJ1-2
CASSLSTGGGYTF
TGTGCCAGCAGCTTATCGACAGGGGGTGGCTACACCTTC
>NA|TRBV7-9|TRBD1|TRBJ1-2
CASSRTGESGGYTF
TGTGCCAGCAGCCGTACAGGGGAAAGCGGCGGCTACACCTTC
>NA|TRBV5-4|TRBD2|TRBJ2-3
CASSPDSAGGTDTQYF
TGTGCCAGCAGCCCCGATTCAGCGGGAGGTACAGATACGCAGTATTTT
>NA|TRBV7-9|NA|TRBJ2-3
CASSLAGWGATDTQYF
TGTGCCAGCAGCTTAGCAGGCTGGGGCGCCACAGATACGCAGTATTTT
>NA|TRBV4-3|TRBD1|TRBJ1-6
CASSQDSDRASPLHF
TGCGCCAGCAGCCAAGATAGTGACAGGGCTTCACCCCTCCACTTT
>NA|TRBV20-1|NA|TRBJ1-4
CSVTDEKLFF
TGCAGTGTAACTGATGAAAAACTGTTTTTT